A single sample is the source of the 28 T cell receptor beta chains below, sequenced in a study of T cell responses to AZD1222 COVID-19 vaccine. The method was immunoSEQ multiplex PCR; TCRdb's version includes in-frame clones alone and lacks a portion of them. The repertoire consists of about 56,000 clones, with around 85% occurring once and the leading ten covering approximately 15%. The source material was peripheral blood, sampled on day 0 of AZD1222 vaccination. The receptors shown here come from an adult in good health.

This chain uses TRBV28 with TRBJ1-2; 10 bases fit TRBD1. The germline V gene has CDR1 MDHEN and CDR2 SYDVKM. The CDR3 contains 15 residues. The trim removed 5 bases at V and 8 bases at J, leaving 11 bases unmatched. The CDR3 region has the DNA TGTGCCAGCAGTCTGCCCCCCGGGACAGGGGAAGGCTACACCTTC. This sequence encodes CASSLPPGTGEGYTF.

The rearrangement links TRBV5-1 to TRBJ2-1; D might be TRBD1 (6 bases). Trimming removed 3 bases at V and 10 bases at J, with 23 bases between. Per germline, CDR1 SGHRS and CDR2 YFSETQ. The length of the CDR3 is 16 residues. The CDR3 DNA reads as TGCGCCAGCAGCTCCCTGGGGGCCGAGGGGCATGAAGAGCAGTTCTTC. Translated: CASSSLGAEGHEEQFF.

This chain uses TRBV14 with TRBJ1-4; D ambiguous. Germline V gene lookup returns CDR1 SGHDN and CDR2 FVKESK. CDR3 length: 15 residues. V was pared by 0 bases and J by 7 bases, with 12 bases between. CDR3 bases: TGTGCCAGCAGCCAAGATTCATGGAGAGGTGAAAAACTGTTTTTT. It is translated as CASSQDSWRGEKLFF.

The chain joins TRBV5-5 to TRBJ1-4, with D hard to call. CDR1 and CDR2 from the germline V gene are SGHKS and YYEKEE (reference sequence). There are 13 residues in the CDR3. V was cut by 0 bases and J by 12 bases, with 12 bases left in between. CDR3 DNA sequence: TGTGCCAGCAGCTTGGTACACTCCGGGGAACTGTTTTTT. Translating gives CASSLVHSGELFF.

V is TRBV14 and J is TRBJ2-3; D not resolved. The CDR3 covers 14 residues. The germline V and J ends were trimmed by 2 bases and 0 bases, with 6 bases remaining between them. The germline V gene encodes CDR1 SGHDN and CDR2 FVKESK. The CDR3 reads CASSQRRSTDTQYF. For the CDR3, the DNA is TGTGCCAGCAGCCAAAGGCGGAGCACAGATACGCAGTATTTT.

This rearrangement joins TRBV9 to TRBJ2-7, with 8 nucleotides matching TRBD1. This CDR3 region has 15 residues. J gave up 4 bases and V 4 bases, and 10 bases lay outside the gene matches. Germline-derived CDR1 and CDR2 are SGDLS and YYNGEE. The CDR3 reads CASSPRTGLDYEQYF. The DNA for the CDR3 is TGTGCCAGCAGCCCCCGGACAGGGCTGGATTACGAGCAGTACTTC. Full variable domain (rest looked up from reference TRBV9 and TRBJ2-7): DSGVTQTPKHLITATGQRVTLRCSPRSGDLSVYWYQQSLDQGLQFLIQYYNGEERAKGNILERFSAQQFPDLHSELNLSSLELGDSALYFCASSPRTGLDYEQYFGPGTRLTVT.

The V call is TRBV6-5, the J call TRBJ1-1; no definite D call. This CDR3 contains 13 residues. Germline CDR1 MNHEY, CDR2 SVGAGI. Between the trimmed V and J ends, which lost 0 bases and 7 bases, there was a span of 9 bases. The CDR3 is CASSYSKLVEAFF. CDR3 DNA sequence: TGTGCCAGCAGTTACTCGAAACTAGTTGAAGCTTTCTTT.

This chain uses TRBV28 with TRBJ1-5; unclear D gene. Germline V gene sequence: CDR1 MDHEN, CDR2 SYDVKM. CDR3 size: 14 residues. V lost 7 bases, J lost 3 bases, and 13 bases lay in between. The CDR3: CASTSLFDNQPQHF. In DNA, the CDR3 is TGTGCCAGCACGAGCCTCTTCGACAATCAGCCCCAGCATTTT.

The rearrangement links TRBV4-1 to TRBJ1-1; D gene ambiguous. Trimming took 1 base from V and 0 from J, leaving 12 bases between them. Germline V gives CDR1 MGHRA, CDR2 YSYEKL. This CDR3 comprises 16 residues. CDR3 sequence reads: CASSQVLSRMNTEAFF. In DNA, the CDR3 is TGCGCCAGCAGCCAAGTACTAAGTCGGATGAACACTGAAGCTTTCTTT.

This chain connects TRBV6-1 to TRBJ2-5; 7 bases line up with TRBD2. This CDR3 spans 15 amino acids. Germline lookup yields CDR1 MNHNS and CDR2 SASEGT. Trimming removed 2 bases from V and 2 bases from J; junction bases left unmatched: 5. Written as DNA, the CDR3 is TGTGCCAGCAGTGAACAGGTCGGGGGGCAAGAGACCCAGTACTTC. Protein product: CASSEQVGGQETQYF.

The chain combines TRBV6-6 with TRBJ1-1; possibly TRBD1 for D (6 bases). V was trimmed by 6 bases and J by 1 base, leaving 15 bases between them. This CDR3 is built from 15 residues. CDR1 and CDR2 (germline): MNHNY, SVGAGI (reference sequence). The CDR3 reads CASSDRSPQNTEAFF. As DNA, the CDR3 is TGTGCCAGCAGCGACAGGTCCCCGCAGAACACTGAAGCTTTCTTT.

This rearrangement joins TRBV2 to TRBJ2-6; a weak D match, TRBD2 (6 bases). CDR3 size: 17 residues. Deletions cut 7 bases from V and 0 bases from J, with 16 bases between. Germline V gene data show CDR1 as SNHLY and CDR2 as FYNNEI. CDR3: CASTYHGSRSGANVLTF. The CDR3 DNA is TGTGCCAGCACCTACCACGGGAGCCGCTCTGGGGCCAACGTCCTGACTTTC.

CDR3 residues: CASSYSRESPEAFF. For the CDR3, the DNA is TGTGCCAGCAGTTACTCCCGCGAAAGTCCTGAAGCTTTCTTT. The chain uses TRBV6-5 and TRBJ1-1, with no clear D. Germline-derived CDR1 and CDR2 are MNHEY and SVGAGI. CDR3 length equals 14 residues. The V gene lost 0 bases and the J gene lost 6 bases, with 11 bases spanning the gap.

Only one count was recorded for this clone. CDR3 protein: CASSYIQGPSYEQYF. The CDR3 coding sequence is TGTGCCAGCAGCTATATCCAGGGCCCTAGCTACGAGCAGTACTTC. The chain combines TRBV7-8 with TRBJ2-7; D possibly corresponds to TRBD1 (5 bases). V gave up 4 bases and J gave up 3 bases, with 16 bases separating them. In germline, CDR1 is SGHVS, CDR2 FQNEAQ. This CDR3 has 15 residues.

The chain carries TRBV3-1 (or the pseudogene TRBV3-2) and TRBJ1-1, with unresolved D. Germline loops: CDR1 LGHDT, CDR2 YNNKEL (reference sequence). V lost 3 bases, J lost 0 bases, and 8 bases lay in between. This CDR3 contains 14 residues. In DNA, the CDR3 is TGTGCCAGCAGCCAGGGGAGGGTGAACACTGAAGCTTTCTTT. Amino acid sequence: CASSQGRVNTEAFF.

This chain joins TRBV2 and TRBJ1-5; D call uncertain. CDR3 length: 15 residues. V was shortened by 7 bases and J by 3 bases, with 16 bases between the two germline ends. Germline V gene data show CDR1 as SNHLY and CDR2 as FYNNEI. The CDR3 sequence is CASKTGRANNQPQHF. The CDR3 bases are TGTGCCAGCAAGACTGGACGGGCAAACAATCAGCCCCAGCATTTT.

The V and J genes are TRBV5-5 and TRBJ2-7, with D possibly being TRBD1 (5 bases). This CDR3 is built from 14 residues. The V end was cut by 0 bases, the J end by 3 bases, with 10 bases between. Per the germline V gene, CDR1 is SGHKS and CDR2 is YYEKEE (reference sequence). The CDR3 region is CASSLAQGHYEQYF. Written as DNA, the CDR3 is TGTGCCAGCAGCTTGGCCCAGGGTCACTACGAGCAGTACTTC. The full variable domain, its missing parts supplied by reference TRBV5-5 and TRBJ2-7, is DAGVTQSPTHLIKTRGQQVTLRCSPISGHKSVSWYQQVLGQGPQFIFQYYEKEERGRGNFPDRFSARQFPNYSSELNVNALLLGDSALYLCASSLAQGHYEQYFGPGTRLTVT.

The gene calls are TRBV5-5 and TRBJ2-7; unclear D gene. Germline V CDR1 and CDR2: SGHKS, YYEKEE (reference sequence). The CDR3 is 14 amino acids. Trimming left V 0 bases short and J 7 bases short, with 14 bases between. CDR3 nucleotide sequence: TGTGCCAGCAGCTTGGACCTCTTGCCGCTGGAGCAGTACTTC. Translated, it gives CASSLDLLPLEQYF. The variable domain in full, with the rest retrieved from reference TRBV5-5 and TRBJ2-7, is DAGVTQSPTHLIKTRGQQVTLRCSPISGHKSVSWYQQVLGQGPQFIFQYYEKEERGRGNFPDRFSARQFPNYSSELNVNALLLGDSALYLCASSLDLLPLEQYFGPGTRLTVT.

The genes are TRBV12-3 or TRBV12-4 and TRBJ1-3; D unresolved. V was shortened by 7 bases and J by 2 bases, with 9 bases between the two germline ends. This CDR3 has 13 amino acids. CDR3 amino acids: CASTNFPGNTIYF. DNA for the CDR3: TGTGCCAGCACTAACTTCCCTGGAAACACCATATATTTT.

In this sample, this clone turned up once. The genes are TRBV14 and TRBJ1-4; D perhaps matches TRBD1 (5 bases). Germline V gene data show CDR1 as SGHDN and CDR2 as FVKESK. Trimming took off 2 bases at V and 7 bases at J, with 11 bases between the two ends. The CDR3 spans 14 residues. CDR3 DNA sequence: TGTGCCAGCAGCCAAATGGGGCGCGGTGAAAAACTGTTTTTT. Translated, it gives CASSQMGRGEKLFF.

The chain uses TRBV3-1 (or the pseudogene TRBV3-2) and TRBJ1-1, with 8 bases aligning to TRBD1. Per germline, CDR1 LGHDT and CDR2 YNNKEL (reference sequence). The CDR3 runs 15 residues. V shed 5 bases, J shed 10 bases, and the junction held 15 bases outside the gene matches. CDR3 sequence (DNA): TGTGCCAGCAGCTCACAATTGGACAGGGAAGGCGCAGCTTTCTTT. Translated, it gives CASSSQLDREGAAFF.

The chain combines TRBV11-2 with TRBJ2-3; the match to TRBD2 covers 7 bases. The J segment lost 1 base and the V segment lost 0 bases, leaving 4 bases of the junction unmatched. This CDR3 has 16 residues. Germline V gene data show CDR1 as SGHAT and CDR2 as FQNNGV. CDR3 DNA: TGTGCCAGCAGCTTAGATGAGCTAGCGGGCACAGATACGCAGTATTTT. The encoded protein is CASSLDELAGTDTQYF.

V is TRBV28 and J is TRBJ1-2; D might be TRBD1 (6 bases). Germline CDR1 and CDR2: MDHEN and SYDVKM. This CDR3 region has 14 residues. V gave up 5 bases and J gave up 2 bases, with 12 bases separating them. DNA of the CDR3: TGTGCCAGCAGTCCAGGGGACGGGAACTATGGCTACACCTTC. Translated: CASSPGDGNYGYTF.

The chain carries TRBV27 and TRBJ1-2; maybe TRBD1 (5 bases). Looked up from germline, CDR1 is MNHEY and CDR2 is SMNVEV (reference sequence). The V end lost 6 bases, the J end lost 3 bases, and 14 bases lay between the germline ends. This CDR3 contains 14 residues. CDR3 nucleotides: TGTGCCAGCAGCCCCCAGGCAGGGTACTATGGCTACACCTTC. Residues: CASSPQAGYYGYTF.

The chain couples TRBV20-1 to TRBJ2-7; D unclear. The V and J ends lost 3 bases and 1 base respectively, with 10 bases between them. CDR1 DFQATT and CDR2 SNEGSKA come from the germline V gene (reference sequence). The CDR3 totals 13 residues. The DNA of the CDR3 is TGCAGTGCTAGTCGACTGGGGTCCTACGAGCAGTACTTC. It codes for CSASRLGSYEQYF.

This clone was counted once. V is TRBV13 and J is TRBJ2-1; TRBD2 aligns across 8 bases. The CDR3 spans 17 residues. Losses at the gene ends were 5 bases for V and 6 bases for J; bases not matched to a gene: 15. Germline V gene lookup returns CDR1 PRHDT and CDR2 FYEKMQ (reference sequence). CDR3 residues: CASSHRGGSRRFNEQFF. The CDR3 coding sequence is TGTGCCAGCAGCCATCGGGGGGGTAGCAGGAGATTCAATGAGCAGTTCTTC.

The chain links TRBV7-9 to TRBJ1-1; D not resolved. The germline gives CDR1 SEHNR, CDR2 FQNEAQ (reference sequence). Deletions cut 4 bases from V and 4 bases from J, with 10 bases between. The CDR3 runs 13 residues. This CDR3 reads CASSSEGSTEAFF. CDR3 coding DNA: TGTGCCAGCAGCTCCGAGGGAAGCACTGAAGCTTTCTTT.

The CDR3 DNA follows: TGTGCCAGCAGCCGGGGGGGTCCGGGGACAGGAGATACGCAGTATTTT. Amino acids: CASSRGGPGTGDTQYF. This sequence joins TRBV5-4 and TRBJ2-3; tentatively, D is TRBD1 or TRBD2 (8 bases each). The CDR3 extends over 16 amino acids. Deletions cut 4 bases from V and 5 bases from J, with 20 bases between. Per germline, CDR1 SGHNT and CDR2 YYREEE (reference sequence).